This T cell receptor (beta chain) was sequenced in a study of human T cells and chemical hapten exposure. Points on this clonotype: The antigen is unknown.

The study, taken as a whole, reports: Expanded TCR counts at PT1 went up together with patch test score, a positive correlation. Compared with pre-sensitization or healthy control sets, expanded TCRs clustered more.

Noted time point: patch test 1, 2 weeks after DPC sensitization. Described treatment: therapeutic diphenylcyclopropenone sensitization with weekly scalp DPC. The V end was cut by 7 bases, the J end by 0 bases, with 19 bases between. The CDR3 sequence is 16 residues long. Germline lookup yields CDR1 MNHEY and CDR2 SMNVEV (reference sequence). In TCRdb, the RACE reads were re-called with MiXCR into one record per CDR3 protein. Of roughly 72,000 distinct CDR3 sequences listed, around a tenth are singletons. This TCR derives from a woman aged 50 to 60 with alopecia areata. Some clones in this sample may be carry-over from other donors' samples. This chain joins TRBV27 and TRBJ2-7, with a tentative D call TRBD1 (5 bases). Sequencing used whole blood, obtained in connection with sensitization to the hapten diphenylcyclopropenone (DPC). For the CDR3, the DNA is TGTGCCAGCACCCCGACTCGCGGACATCTCTCCTACGAGCAGTACTTC. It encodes CASTPTRGHLSYEQYF.